The rows below give T cell receptor beta chains drawn from one sample of a study of T cell responses to AZD1222 COVID-19 vaccine. The method was immunoSEQ multiplex PCR; TCRdb's version includes in-frame clones alone and lacks a portion of them. The sample has around 97,000 clones; roughly 91% are singletons. The sequences come from peripheral blood, collected on day 0 of AZD1222 vaccination. The receptors were gathered from an adult in good health. The CDR3 runs from the conserved cysteine through the conserved F or W. D genes are given only for firm matches. For some rows the clone size is stated as once, few or many, or as a class when expanded; others skip it.

v_call	clone_size	j_call	d_call	cdr3_aa	cdr3_nt
TRBV28	once	TRBJ1-3	.	CASIGGYSGNTIYF	TGTGCCAGCATCGGGGGGTACTCTGGAAACACCATATATTTT
TRBV29-1	.	TRBJ2-3	.	CSVEIDGGPTDTQYF	TGCAGCGTTGAAATCGACGGGGGACCCACAGATACGCAGTATTTT
TRBV7-2	.	TRBJ1-1	.	CASSPVMRVSTEAFF	TGTGCCAGCAGCCCGGTGATGAGGGTGTCCACTGAAGCTTTCTTT
TRBV5-5	once	TRBJ2-1	.	CASSLTIANEQFF	TGTGCCAGCAGCTTGACAATCGCTAATGAGCAGTTCTTC
TRBV9	once	TRBJ2-1	.	CASSVSPGNYNEQFF	TGTGCCAGCAGCGTATCCCCGGGGAACTACAATGAGCAGTTCTTC
TRBV27	once	TRBJ1-1	.	CASSPGTNTEAFF	TGTGCCAGCAGTCCCGGGACGAACACTGAAGCTTTCTTT
TRBV18	.	TRBJ2-1	.	CASSFGQLIEAEQFF	TGTGCCAGCTCATTCGGACAGTTGATAGAGGCTGAGCAGTTCTTC
TRBV5-1	.	TRBJ1-5	TRBD1	CASSLGTGYNQPQHF	TGCGCCAGCAGCTTGGGGACAGGTTATAATCAGCCCCAGCATTTT
TRBV7-9	.	TRBJ1-2	.	CASSLAEGNYGYTF	TGTGCCAGCAGCTTAGCTGAGGGGAACTATGGCTACACCTTC
TRBV27	.	TRBJ2-3	.	CASSFRFITDTQYF	TGTGCCAGCAGTTTTCGGTTTATCACAGATACGCAGTATTTT
TRBV9	.	TRBJ1-5	.	CASSVGSNQPQHF	TGTGCCAGCAGCGTAGGCAGCAATCAGCCCCAGCATTTT
TRBV28	.	TRBJ2-7	TRBD2	CASSLWAGGHEQYF	TGTGCCAGCAGTTTATGGGCGGGGGGCCACGAGCAGTACTTC
TRBV21-1	.	TRBJ2-7	.	CASSKVGGRWTYEQYF	TGTGCCAGCAGCAAAGTGGGGGGGCGCTGGACCTACGAGCAGTACTTC
TRBV20-1	.	TRBJ1-5	.	CSASSGSFGQPQHF	TGCAGTGCTAGTTCGGGGAGTTTTGGTCAGCCCCAGCATTTT
TRBV5-1	.	TRBJ2-2	.	CASSGGDTGELFF	TGCGCCAGCAGCGGAGGGGACACCGGGGAGCTGTTTTTT
TRBV19	.	TRBJ2-2	TRBD2	CASSPREGNTGELFF	TGTGCCAGTAGTCCACGGGAGGGGAACACCGGGGAGCTGTTTTTT
TRBV4-2	once	TRBJ1-5	.	CASSQVEAEPQHF	TGTGCCAGCAGCCAAGTTGAGGCGGAGCCCCAGCATTTT
TRBV7-2	few	TRBJ2-3	.	CASSLGGLGTDTQYF	TGTGCCAGCAGCTTAGGAGGGTTAGGCACAGATACGCAGTATTTT
TRBV7-2	.	TRBJ2-7	TRBD2	CASSLGTSVPEQYF	TGTGCCAGCAGCTTAGGGACTAGCGTCCCCGAGCAGTACTTC
TRBV6-5	.	TRBJ1-3	.	CASTLGGHGNTIYF	TGTGCCAGCACCCTGGGAGGGCACGGAAACACCATATATTTT
TRBV7-2	.	TRBJ2-3	TRBD2	CASSLGTSGFTDTQYF	TGTGCCAGCAGCTTAGGGACTAGCGGGTTCACAGATACGCAGTATTTT
TRBV5-1	.	TRBJ2-2	.	CASSLEGAGELFF	TGCGCCAGCAGCTTGGAAGGGGCCGGGGAGCTGTTTTTT